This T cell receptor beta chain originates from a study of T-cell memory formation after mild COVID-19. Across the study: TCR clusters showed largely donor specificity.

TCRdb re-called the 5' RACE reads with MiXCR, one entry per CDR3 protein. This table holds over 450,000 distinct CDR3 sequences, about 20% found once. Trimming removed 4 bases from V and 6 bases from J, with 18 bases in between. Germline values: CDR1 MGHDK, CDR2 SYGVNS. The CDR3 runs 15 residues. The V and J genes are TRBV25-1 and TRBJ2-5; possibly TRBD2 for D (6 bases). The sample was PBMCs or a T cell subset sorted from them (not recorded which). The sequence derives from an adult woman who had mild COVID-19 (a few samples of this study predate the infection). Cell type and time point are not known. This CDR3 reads CASSVGNRGGKTQYF. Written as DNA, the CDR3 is TGTGCCAGCAGTGTCGGGAATCGAGGCGGGAAGACCCAGTACTTC.